The 20 T cell receptor beta chains below all came from one sample that was sequenced in a study of identical twins' blood T cells (dated by TCRdb to the early 2010s). Libraries were built with 5' RACE. Sequencing instrument: Illumina Genome Analyzer IIx. TCRdb itself trimmed the public reads at Q25 with fastp, ran MiXCR and retained productive beta chains. CDR3 protein sequences are deduplicated, and each keeps its most common genes and DNA. In this sample the table shows 350,000 to 450,000 distinct CDR3 sequences, roughly 31% of which occur a single time. The leading ten clones occupy about 6% of the sample. Specimen: PBMCs. The receptor source for this set is a woman aged 18-49 years in good health.

Concerning this clonotype itself: It may be a read error: a sequence one base away is much more abundant. The chain couples TRBV18 to TRBJ1-5; TRBD1 matches 8 bases. CDR1 KGHSH and CDR2 LQKENI come from the germline V gene. This CDR3 comprises 20 residues. The V gene end was trimmed by 4 bases and the J gene end by 2 bases; junction bases not matched to a gene: 19. CDR3 nucleotides: TGTGCCAGCTCACTTTCCGGGTCCGGGACAGGTGTATATGGCAATCAGCCCCAGCATTTT. Amino acids: CASSLSGSGTGVYGNQPQHF.

V gene TRBV7-8 combines with J gene TRBJ2-1, with D uncertain. Between the trimmed V and J ends, which lost 1 base and 6 bases, there was a span of 10 bases. Per the germline V gene, CDR1 is SGHVS and CDR2 is FQNEAQ. This CDR3 region has 14 residues. The CDR3 nucleotides read TGTGCCAGCAGCTTAGGAGAGGTCCGCAATGAGCAGTTCTTC. Translation: CASSLGEVRNEQFF.

A few counts support this clonotype. The chain couples TRBV5-1 to TRBJ2-2; no reliable D call. The V gene lost 0 bases and the J gene lost 4 bases, with 7 bases spanning the gap. The V gene's germline CDR1 is SGHRS and CDR2 YFSETQ. The CDR3 length is 14 residues. CDR3 sequence reads: CASSLGVRTGELFF. Written as DNA, the CDR3 is TGCGCCAGCAGCTTGGGCGTCCGCACCGGGGAGCTGTTTTTT.

V and J are TRBV20-1 and TRBJ2-7, with D possibly TRBD1 on 5 matching bases. Trimming pared 3 bases from V and 4 bases from J, leaving 13 bases between. The CDR3 covers 13 residues. CDR1 is DFQATT and CDR2 is SNEGSKA in the germline V gene (reference sequence). The CDR3 here is CSARSGALYEQYF. CDR3 sequence (DNA): TGCAGTGCTAGGTCTGGGGCCCTTTACGAGCAGTACTTC.

V gene TRBV20-1 combines with J gene TRBJ1-5, with D possibly matching TRBD1 (5 bases). The CDR3 is 15 residues long. Per the germline V gene, CDR1 is DFQATT and CDR2 is SNEGSKA (reference sequence). V dropped 6 bases and J dropped 3 bases, with 18 bases sitting between them. CDR3: CSAMGRPAHNQPQHF. CDR3 coding DNA: TGCAGTGCCATGGGACGCCCTGCCCACAATCAGCCCCAGCATTTT.

This clonotype has a handful of counts. The gene calls are TRBV28 and TRBJ1-4, with 9 bases lining up with TRBD1. CDR3 length: 15 amino acids. The J segment lost 9 bases and the V segment lost 8 bases, leaving 13 bases of the junction unmatched. CDR1 MDHEN and CDR2 SYDVKM come from the germline V gene. The CDR3 here is CASGPVGQGVKKLFF. The CDR3 DNA is TGTGCCAGCGGACCAGTGGGACAGGGTGTTAAAAAACTGTTTTTT.

V is TRBV5-1 and J is TRBJ1-1, with D unclear. The CDR3 has 15 amino acids. V was cut by 0 bases and J by 2 bases, with 11 bases left in between. CDR1 SGHRS and CDR2 YFSETQ come from the germline V gene. The CDR3 sequence: CASSLGVTGNTEAFF. The CDR3 DNA reads as TGCGCCAGCAGCTTGGGGGTGACGGGAAACACTGAAGCTTTCTTT.

The chain links TRBV20-1 to TRBJ1-5; no clear D. The CDR3 has 15 residues. Germline-derived CDR1 and CDR2 are DFQATT and SNEGSKA (reference sequence). The V end was cut by 6 bases, the J end by 1 base, with 16 bases between. CDR3 protein: CSAPESKGSNQPQHF. The CDR3 DNA sequence: TGCAGTGCGCCGGAGTCGAAAGGGAGCAATCAGCCCCAGCATTTT.

This clonotype turned up a few times. This chain links TRBV20-1 with TRBJ1-1, with no clear D. Germline assignment: CDR1 DFQATT and CDR2 SNEGSKA (reference sequence). Trimming took 5 bases from V and 2 from J, leaving 15 bases between them. The CDR3 spans 14 residues. The CDR3 coding sequence is TGCAGTGCTCGGACGGGTGGAGGAAACACTGAAGCTTTCTTT. This gives the protein CSARTGGGNTEAFF.

The J gene is TRBJ2-1, the V gene TRBV20-1; 7 bases align to TRBD1. J was trimmed by 5 bases and V by 5 bases; bases with no gene match: 18. Germline CDR1 DFQATT, CDR2 SNEGSKA (reference sequence). The length of the CDR3 is 17 residues. CDR3 amino acids: CSAVPLARGRRHNEQFF. In DNA, the CDR3 is TGCAGTGCTGTCCCTCTTGCGAGGGGGCGGAGACACAATGAGCAGTTCTTC.

V gene TRBV5-1 combines with J gene TRBJ2-1; 7 bases are a match to TRBD2. The CDR3 totals 12 residues. Germline CDR1 reads SGHRS; CDR2 reads YFSETQ. The V and J ends lost 2 bases and 10 bases, in that order; junction bases with no gene match: 3. The CDR3 DNA sequence: TGCGCCAGCAGCTTCGGGGAGGGAGAGCAGTTCTTC. It encodes CASSFGEGEQFF.

The genes are TRBV13 and TRBJ2-1; D possibly corresponds to TRBD2 (5 bases). CDR1 PRHDT and CDR2 FYEKMQ come from the germline V gene (reference sequence). This CDR3 spans 13 amino acids. Trimming pared 1 base from V and 7 bases from J, leaving 8 bases between. The CDR3 protein is CASSLVARNEQFF. DNA of the CDR3: TGTGCCAGCAGCTTAGTAGCGCGGAATGAGCAGTTCTTC.

Comments on this clonotype: Being one base from a much bigger clone, this may be a read error. This chain connects TRBV14 to TRBJ1-1; the D is unclear. This CDR3 has 12 amino acids. Looked up from germline, CDR1 is SGHDN and CDR2 is FVKESK. CDR3 nucleotides: TGTGCCATCAGCCAAGTGAACAGTGAAGCTTTCTTT. Residues: CAISQVNSEAFF.

This clonotype was detected a few times. The chain has TRBV5-5 and TRBJ2-5; weak D call: TRBD2 (6 bases). The CDR3 is made up of 14 amino acids. Germline V CDR1 and CDR2: SGHKS, YYEKEE (reference sequence). The ends were cut back, 4 bases at V and 3 bases at J, with 13 bases in the middle. CDR3 nucleotide sequence: TGTGCCAGCAGCCGAGGATCTAGCGAAGAGACCCAGTACTTC. Its translation is CASSRGSSEETQYF.

The gene calls are TRBV29-1 and TRBJ2-7; D call uncertain. This CDR3 contains 12 residues. V lost 4 bases and J 3 bases, leaving 10 bases between the germline ends. Germline CDR1 reads SQVTM; CDR2 reads ANQGSEA. CDR3 protein: CSVAGSLYEQYF. The CDR3 DNA is TGCAGCGTTGCTGGCAGCCTCTACGAGCAGTACTTC.

In regard to this clonotype: It may be a read error: a sequence one base away is much more abundant. The rearrangement links TRBV12-3 or TRBV12-4 to TRBJ2-7; D may be TRBD1 (6 bases). The CDR3 consists of 11 residues. The CDR3 region is CARRGDYEQYF. CDR3 nucleotide sequence: TGTGCCCGCAGGGGTGACTACGAGCAGTACTTC.

There are many counts of this clonotype. The rearrangement joins TRBV29-1 to TRBJ1-3; no clear D gene. Germline assignment: CDR1 SQVTM and CDR2 ANQGSEA. The CDR3 has 12 residues. V was clipped by 6 bases and J by 0 bases, with 6 bases between them. The CDR3 DNA sequence: TGCAGCGTGATTAACTCTGGAAACACCATATATTTT. Amino acid sequence: CSVINSGNTIYF.

Concerning this clonotype: Being one base from a much bigger clone, this may be a read error. This chain connects TRBV10-3 to TRBJ1-2; 9 nucleotides align to TRBD1. The germline gives CDR1 ENHRY, CDR2 SYGVKD. Losses at the gene ends were 4 bases for V and 2 bases for J; bases not matched to a gene: 8. The CDR3 length is 16 residues. CDR3 bases: TGTGCCATCAGTGGATACCGGGACAGGGTAAACTATGGCTACACCTTC. This sequence encodes CAISGYRDRVNYGYTF.

This clonotype has ten or more counts. This chain connects TRBV14 to TRBJ1-2; D not resolved. The CDR3 extends over 14 amino acids. The V end lost 4 bases, the J end lost 2 bases, and 11 bases lay between the germline ends. Germline V gene lookup returns CDR1 SGHDN and CDR2 FVKESK. CDR3 amino acids: CASSRPRGNYGYTF. CDR3 bases: TGTGCCAGCAGCCGCCCCCGAGGGAACTATGGCTACACCTTC. Full variable domain (remainder filled in from reference TRBV14 and TRBJ1-2): EAGVTQFPSHSVIEKGQTVTLRCDPISGHDNLYWYRRVMGKEIKFLLHFVKESKQDESGMPNNRFLAERTGGTYSTLKVQPAELEDSGVYFCASSRPRGNYGYTFGSGTRLTVV.

The V call is TRBV5-1, the J call TRBJ1-1, with unresolved D. Germline loops: CDR1 SGHRS, CDR2 YFSETQ. This CDR3 has 15 amino acids. V was shortened by 0 bases and J by 0 bases, with 9 bases between the two germline ends. The CDR3 protein is CASSLEAVMNTEAFF. The CDR3 nucleotides read TGCGCCAGCAGCTTGGAGGCAGTTATGAACACTGAAGCTTTCTTT.